This T cell receptor beta chain was sequenced in a study of T cell responses to AZD1222 COVID-19 vaccine. Pooling of second doses given at about 4 or about 12 weeks was done. TCRdb keeps only in-frame clones here, not all; method: immunoSEQ multiplex PCR. The repertoire holds over 110,000 clones, with approximately 87% as singletons. This clone came up once. Its antigen is unknown. Notes on the study in general: Repertoires were obtained only post-peak T cell response. Reportedly, close to half of spike-specific TCRs are directed against unmutated variant regions. Most donors were white British and more were female, and clonal diversity was possibly underestimated.

This CDR3 has 16 residues. V gave up 6 bases and J gave up 3 bases; unmatched junction bases: 13. The germline CDR1 and CDR2 sequences are SEHNR and FQNEAQ (reference sequence). Sequenced here: peripheral blood, sampled 28 days after the second AZD1222 dose. The V gene is TRBV7-9, the J gene TRBJ2-5, with 7 bases identical to TRBD2. The receptor was derived from an adult who received the AZD1222 COVID-19 vaccine. The CDR3 region has the DNA TGTGCCAGCAGAAAGGCGGAACTAGCGTATAAAGAGACCCAGTACTTC. Translated: CASRKAELAYKETQYF. Looking up the rest from reference TRBV7-9 and TRBJ2-5 gives the full variable domain: DTGVSQNPRHKITKRGQNVTFRCDPISEHNRLYWYRQTLGQGPEFLTYFQNEAQLEKSRLLSDRFSAERPKGSFSTLEIQRTEQGDSAMYLCASRKAELAYKETQYFGPGTRLLVL.